Each of the 22 T cell receptor beta chains below was sequenced from the same sample in a study of control samples from healthy donors and cancer patients. Clones were read by immunoSEQ multiplex PCR, and TCRdb kept only the in-frame ones, dropping some. The data contain 190,000 or so clones, approximately 92% of them singletons. The sequenced sample was blood. Receptor source: a man aged 18-30 years in good health.

The chain combines TRBV6-5 with TRBJ1-5; tentative D call: TRBD1 (6 bases). Germline lookup yields CDR1 MNHEY and CDR2 SVGAGI. This CDR3 contains 15 residues. The germline V and J ends were trimmed by 6 bases and 3 bases, with 15 bases remaining between them. The CDR3 DNA follows: TGTGCCAGCAGCTGGAGACAGGCCATCAATCAGCCCCAGCATTTT. Its translation is CASSWRQAINQPQHF.

This chain links TRBV5-1 with TRBJ2-7; a weak D match, TRBD1 (6 bases). CDR1 is SGHRS and CDR2 is YFSETQ in the germline V gene. Trimming stripped 1 base from V and 4 bases from J, with 12 bases between. This CDR3 has 14 amino acids. As DNA, the CDR3 is TGCGCCAGCAGCTTGACCAGGGGAGCGTACGAGCAGTACTTC. Protein: CASSLTRGAYEQYF.

The chain links TRBV7-3 to TRBJ2-7; D is perhaps TRBD2 (7 bases). This CDR3 comprises 14 residues. With 4 bases removed from V and 6 bases from J, the gap between germline ends came to 16 bases. The germline V gene has CDR1 SGHTA and CDR2 FQGTGA. The CDR3 sequence is CASSYSGDYGEQYF. Here the CDR3 DNA reads TGTGCCAGCAGCTACTCAGGGGACTACGGCGAGCAGTACTTC.

The rearrangement links TRBV6-6 to TRBJ2-2; 10 positions agree with TRBD1. Germline CDR1 MNHNY, CDR2 SVGAGI (reference sequence). The CDR3 consists of 16 residues. Unmatched junction bases numbered 3, after V lost 0 bases and J lost 5 bases. CDR3 DNA sequence: TGTGCCAGCAGTTACTCGGGACAGGGGAAAACCGGGGAGCTGTTTTTT. As protein: CASSYSGQGKTGELFF.

V usage is TRBV7-2 and J usage is TRBJ1-4, with D possibly being TRBD1 (5 bases). CDR3 length: 16 amino acids. Germline CDR1 and CDR2: SGHTA and FQGNSA. The ends were cut back, 4 bases at V and 6 bases at J, with 18 bases in the middle. CDR3 bases: TGTGCCAGCAGCTCCATGCGGGCTCTGGGGGATGAAAAACTGTTTTTT. This gives the protein CASSSMRALGDEKLFF.

This clone was recorded only once. The chain links TRBV11-3 to TRBJ2-5, with 7 bases lining up with TRBD2. V lost 1 base and J lost 1; bases outside the gene matches: 3. In germline, CDR1 is SGHNT, CDR2 YENEEA. The CDR3 spans 15 residues. The CDR3 DNA sequence: TGTGCCAGCAGCTTAGGCGGGGGTATCCAAGAGACCCAGTACTTC. Translating it yields CASSLGGGIQETQYF.

The table lists this clone with a count of one. The rearrangement joins TRBV4-2 to TRBJ2-7; 8 bases line up with TRBD1. The junction had 7 bases not matched to a gene; V was cut back by 1 base and J by 5 bases. This CDR3 spans 15 amino acids. The germline gives CDR1 LGHNA, CDR2 YNFKEQ. The CDR3 sequence: CASSQGGQGAHEQYF. CDR3 DNA: TGTGCCAGCAGCCAAGGGGGGCAGGGGGCCCACGAGCAGTACTTC.

This chain connects TRBV2 to TRBJ2-2, with unresolved D. The length of the CDR3 is 13 residues. V was trimmed by 1 base and J by 8 bases, leaving 8 bases between them. The germline CDR1 and CDR2 sequences are SNHLY and FYNNEI. This CDR3 reads CASSEVETGELFF. The CDR3 nucleotides are TGTGCCAGCAGTGAAGTAGAGACGGGGGAGCTGTTTTTT.

The sample holds one count of this clone. The J gene is TRBJ1-5, the V gene TRBV6-6; D is ambiguous. Germline assignment: CDR1 MNHNY and CDR2 SVGAGI (reference sequence). V shed 8 bases and J shed 2 bases, with 7 bases lying between them. The CDR3 is 12 residues long. The DNA for the CDR3 is TGTGCCAGCCGAAGGGGCAATCAGCCCCAGCATTTT. This codes for CASRRGNQPQHF.

The chain joins TRBV7-6 to TRBJ2-7; 7 nucleotides match TRBD2. This CDR3 is built from 13 residues. Trimming at V came to 4 bases and at J to 3 bases, leaving 3 bases not matched to a gene. From germline, CDR1 is SGHVS and CDR2 FNYEAQ. In nucleotides, the CDR3 is TGTGCCAGCAGCTCCTGGGACTACTACGAGCAGTACTTC. As protein: CASSSWDYYEQYF.

This clone was recorded once. V usage is TRBV3-1 (or the pseudogene TRBV3-2) and J usage is TRBJ2-1, with TRBD2 as a possible D gene (7 bases). The CDR3 is 12 amino acids. CDR1 and CDR2 (germline): LGHDT, YNNKEL (reference sequence). Deletions cut 4 bases from V and 9 bases from J, with 10 bases between. CDR3 residues: CASSPRGGEQFF. The CDR3, as DNA: TGTGCCAGCAGCCCGAGGGGGGGTGAGCAGTTCTTC.

The V gene is TRBV24-1, the J gene TRBJ1-2; 10 bases map to TRBD1. From germline, CDR1 is KGHDR and CDR2 SFDVKD. The CDR3 sequence is 16 residues long. The trim removed 4 bases at V and 5 bases at J, leaving 9 bases unmatched. The CDR3 reads CATSERRDRGKYGYTF. The CDR3 DNA is TGTGCCACCAGTGAAAGACGGGACAGGGGAAAGTATGGCTACACCTTC.

This chain connects TRBV7-3 to TRBJ2-5; 9 bases match TRBD1. This CDR3 has 17 residues. The germline CDR1 and CDR2 sequences are SGHTA and FQGTGA. Trimming took 5 bases from V and 5 from J; bases not matched to a gene: 15. The CDR3 DNA sequence: TGTGCCAGCAGCCCCAAGGGGGGACAGGGAGCAGGGGAGACCCAGTACTTC. Residues: CASSPKGGQGAGETQYF.

The chain employs TRBV5-1 and TRBJ2-1, with 7 positions matching TRBD1. Germline loops: CDR1 SGHRS, CDR2 YFSETQ. With V trimmed by 4 bases and J by 2 bases, 12 bases remained unmatched. This CDR3 has 17 amino acids. The CDR3 DNA sequence: TGCGCCAGCAGCCCCCGATGGTCGGGGACAGCCTACAATGAGCAGTTCTTC. Protein sequence: CASSPRWSGTAYNEQFF.

This clone was seen just once. The rearrangement links TRBV10-2 to TRBJ2-1; 10 bases map to TRBD2. CDR1 and CDR2 from the germline V gene are WSHSY and SAAADI. V gave up 10 bases and J gave up 0 bases; unmatched junction bases: 6. The CDR3 is 15 residues long. The CDR3 loop reads CAIGQRGGSYNEQFF. In DNA form, the CDR3 reads TGCGCCATCGGGCAGCGGGGGGGCTCCTACAATGAGCAGTTCTTC.

This rearrangement joins TRBV6-5 to TRBJ1-1, with a tentative D call TRBD1 (5 bases). This CDR3 region has 13 residues. Germline lookup yields CDR1 MNHEY and CDR2 SVGAGI. The V and J ends lost 10 bases and 8 bases respectively, with 20 bases between them. This chain's CDR3 is CATLDSGYPEAFF. The CDR3 nucleotides read TGTGCCACCCTGGACTCAGGGTACCCAGAAGCTTTCTTT.

The rearrangement joins TRBV15 to TRBJ2-7; TRBD1 matches at 10 bases. The CDR3 sequence is 15 residues long. The V segment lost 0 bases and the J segment 2 bases; nucleotides outside the gene matches: 1. Germline CDR1 reads LNHNV; CDR2 reads YYDKDF (reference sequence). DNA for the CDR3: TGTGCCACCAGCAGAGAAGGGACAGGGGCCTACGAGCAGTACTTC. Translation: CATSREGTGAYEQYF.

The V call is TRBV20-1, the J call TRBJ1-4; D is perhaps TRBD1 (6 bases). Trimming pared 5 bases from V and 8 bases from J, leaving 9 bases between. Germline V gene sequence: CDR1 DFQATT, CDR2 SNEGSKA (reference sequence). This CDR3 spans 11 amino acids. Written as DNA, the CDR3 is TGCAGTGCTGTCCAGGGGGAAAAACTGTTTTTT. It codes for CSAVQGEKLFF.

The chain carries TRBV7-2 and TRBJ1-2, with D possibly TRBD1 on 6 matching bases. The CDR3 contains 14 residues. V shed 2 bases and J shed 11 bases, with 18 bases lying between them. Germline loops: CDR1 SGHTA, CDR2 FQGNSA. The CDR3 is CASSLKWQGMRYTF. In nucleotides, the CDR3 is TGTGCCAGCAGCTTAAAGTGGCAGGGGATGAGGTACACCTTC.

The gene calls are TRBV5-8 and TRBJ1-1; D gene unclear. Trimming left V 7 bases short and J 0 bases short, with 19 bases between. CDR3 length: 16 residues. CDR1 is SGHTS, CDR2 YDEGEE, per germline. The CDR3 bases are TGTGCCAGCCCTACCTGGCGCAGGTCGGTGAACACTGAAGCTTTCTTT. Translation: CASPTWRRSVNTEAFF.

The V gene is TRBV15, the J gene TRBJ1-1; D gene unclear. V lost 5 bases and J lost 0, with 7 bases in between. This CDR3 has 13 amino acids. CDR1 and CDR2 from the germline V gene are LNHNV and YYDKDF (reference sequence). In nucleotides, the CDR3 is TGTGCCACCAGCCCTCCAGTGAACACTGAAGCTTTCTTT. Amino acid sequence: CATSPPVNTEAFF.

The chain carries TRBV6-2 or TRBV6-3 and TRBJ1-5, with D possibly being TRBD1 (6 bases). V was clipped by 5 bases and J by 3 bases, with 17 bases between them. The CDR3 runs 16 residues. Per germline, CDR1 MNHEY and CDR2 SVGEGT. For the CDR3, the DNA is TGTGCCAGCAGTCGGGGTGGGGGGACAAACAATCAGCCCCAGCATTTT. Protein sequence: CASSRGGGTNNQPQHF.